This passage covers 30 T cell receptor beta chains from one sample sequenced in a study of T cells in women clearing cervical HPV infection. Profiling relied on immunoSEQ multiplex PCR, and the TCRdb table lists in-frame clones only, not all of them. This repertoire comprises over 35,000 clones; its ten largest clones make up roughly 36%. The sample consisted of blood buffy coat. Every receptor here comes from a woman between 18 and 70 years old with a cervical HPV16 infection that either progressed to CIN3+ or cleared (not recorded which).

A note on this clone: The read finishes 3 residues shy of the CDR3 end, and the germline J gene is used to complete it. V usage is TRBV6-1 and J usage is TRBJ2-7; D gene ambiguous. V was pared by 2 bases and J by 6 bases, with 8 bases between. CDR1 is MNHNS, CDR2 SASEGT, per germline. CDR3 length: 12 residues. This CDR3 reads CASSENTGEQYF. The CDR3 bases that were read are TGTGCCAGCAGTGAAAATACGGGCGAG.

Regarding this clone: The sequenced fragment ends 3 residues before the CDR3 boundary, so the rest is inferred from the germline J gene. The rearrangement joins TRBV29-1 to TRBJ2-7; 10 nucleotides line up with TRBD2. V shed 7 bases and J 2 bases; nucleotides not matched to a gene: 8. The CDR3 covers 14 residues. Per the germline V gene, CDR1 is SQVTM and CDR2 is ANQGSEA. The covered CDR3 bases are TGCAGCGCTTCCGGGACTAGCGTGACCTACGAG. The encoded protein is CSASGTSVTYE. The CDR3 as a whole reads CSASGTSVTYEQYF.

About this clone: The read finishes 3 residues shy of the CDR3 end, and the germline J gene is used to complete it. V gene TRBV10-3 combines with J gene TRBJ1-1; D perhaps matches TRBD1 (5 bases). CDR1 and CDR2 from the germline V gene are ENHRY and SYGVKD. V was trimmed by 6 bases and J by 7 bases, leaving 9 bases between them. This CDR3 region has 11 residues. The DNA read from the CDR3 is TGTGCCATCAGACAGGAACATGAA. It specifies CAIRQEHE. The entire CDR3 protein reads CAIRQEHEAFF.

As for this clone: The read ends 3 residues before the CDR3 terminus; that terminus is restored from the germline J gene. The chain links TRBV7-9 to TRBJ1-4; TRBD1 is a possible D gene (6 bases). V gave up 1 base and J gave up 8 bases, with 11 bases separating them. This CDR3 comprises 14 residues. In germline, CDR1 is SEHNR, CDR2 FQNEAQ (reference sequence). The sequenced part of the CDR3 DNA is TGTGCCAGCAGCTTAGTTGTACAGGGAGAAAAA. Its protein is CASSLVVQGEK. The full CDR3 reads CASSLVVQGEKLFF.

A word on this clone: The sequence runs out 3 residues before the end of the CDR3; the remainder is reconstructed from the germline J gene. The rearrangement links TRBV6-2 or TRBV6-3 to TRBJ2-7; D gene ambiguous. This CDR3 contains 15 residues. V was cut by 2 bases and J by 2 bases, with 13 bases left in between. In germline, CDR1 is MNHEY, CDR2 SVGEGT. The sequenced CDR3 bases are TGTGCCAGCAGTTACCTCGCTAGAGACGCCTACGAG. It codes for CASSYLARDAYE. The whole CDR3 region reads CASSYLARDAYEQYF.

As for this clone: The read is 3 residues too short to cover the CDR3 end, so that end is filled in from the germline J gene. The V gene is TRBV18, the J gene TRBJ2-3; D remains ambiguous. The CDR3 length is 15 residues. CDR1 KGHSH and CDR2 LQKENI come from the germline V gene. CDR3 DNA, as far as it was read: TGTGCCAGCTCACCCGTTACGGGTAGCAATCAGCCG. It translates to CASSPVTGSNQP. In full, the CDR3 reads CASSPVTGSNQPQYF.

Note on this clone: The sequence runs out 3 residues before the end of the CDR3; the remainder is reconstructed from the germline J gene. V gene TRBV7-3 combines with J gene TRBJ2-5, with 8 bases matching TRBD2. Germline V CDR1 and CDR2: SGHTA, FQGTGA. The trim removed 5 bases at V and 3 bases at J, leaving 5 bases unmatched. The CDR3 covers 14 residues. The CDR3 bases that were read are TGTGCCAGCAGCACCGGACTAGCTGAAGAGACC. It yields the protein CASSTGLAEET. The full CDR3 protein is CASSTGLAEETQYF.

In regard to this clone: Its ends do not fully match the called genes, so a read error is possible. The read is 3 residues too short to cover the CDR3 end, so that end is filled in from the germline J gene. The chain has TRBV7-7 and TRBJ1-1; D gene ambiguous. This CDR3 comprises 13 residues. Germline V gene lookup returns CDR1 SSHAT and CDR2 FNYEAQ (reference sequence). CDR3 protein: CASSSQPNTEAFF. CDR3 bases read: TGTGCTAGCAGCTCACAGCCGAACACTGAA.

About this clone: The missing CDR3 end, 3 residues past where the read stops, is filled in from the germline J gene. This chain joins TRBV11-2 and TRBJ1-5, with D tentatively TRBD1 (5 bases). V was clipped by 3 bases and J by 5 bases, with 11 bases between them. Germline V CDR1 and CDR2: SGHAT, FQNNGV. The CDR3 runs 14 residues. The DNA read from the CDR3 is TGTGCCAGCAGCTTCTCGGGGGTCGATCAGCCC. Amino acid sequence: CASSFSGVDQP. In full, the CDR3 is CASSFSGVDQPQHF.

Incomplete CDR3 DNA: TGTGCCAGCAGCCAAGGCTTAGCCAATGAG. Residues: CASSQGLANE. The entire CDR3 reads CASSQGLANEQFF. This chain joins TRBV14 and TRBJ2-1, with D uncertain. The read terminates 3 residues ahead of where the CDR3 ends, so the germline J gene completes it. The CDR3 is 13 amino acids. Germline V lookup: CDR1 SGHDN, CDR2 FVKESK. V gave up 1 base and J gave up 6 bases, with 7 bases separating them.

A note on this clone: The CDR3 end falls 3 residues outside the read, so it is completed with the germline J gene. The chain couples TRBV10-1 to TRBJ2-3; possible D gene TRBD2, 5 bases. V was pared by 6 bases and J by 4 bases, with 14 bases between. CDR1 and CDR2 (germline): WNHNN, SYGVQD (reference sequence). The CDR3 spans 14 residues. The CDR3 sequence: CASSHPGRADTQYF. The covered CDR3 bases are TGCGCCAGCAGCCATCCTGGGCGGGCAGATACG.

Details on this clone: The read stops 3 residues short of the end of the CDR3; the missing end is completed from the germline J gene. The chain couples TRBV11-3 to TRBJ2-3, with D possibly being TRBD2 (6 bases). Germline-derived CDR1 and CDR2 are SGHNT and YENEEA. The CDR3 totals 14 residues. V was shortened by 11 bases and J by 4 bases, with 19 bases between the two germline ends. The CDR3: CASAGTPAPDTQYF. The sequenced part of the CDR3 DNA is TGTGCCTCGGCGGGGACCCCCGCACCAGATACG.

About this clone itself: Read data end 3 residues before the CDR3 end; the end is taken from the germline J gene. V usage is TRBV7-2 and J usage is TRBJ1-6; 7 bases are shared with TRBD1. From germline, CDR1 is SGHTA and CDR2 FQGNSA. V gave up 2 bases and J gave up 9 bases; unmatched junction bases: 4. The CDR3 is 14 residues long. CDR3 bases read: TGTGCCAGCAGCTTACGACAGGGAGGTTCACCC. Encoded protein: CASSLRQGGSP. The full CDR3 protein reads CASSLRQGGSPLHF. Together with reference TRBV7-2 and TRBJ1-6, the CDR3 gives the full variable domain: GAGVSQSPSNKVTEKGKDVELRCDPISGHTALYWYRQSLGQGLEFLIYFQGNSAPDKSGLPSDRFSAERTGGSVSTLTIQRTQQEDSAVYLCASSLRQGGSPLHFGNGTRLTVT.

Worth noting for this clone: Coverage ceases 3 residues before the CDR3 finishes, and the germline J gene fills in the end. The chain has TRBV6-1 and TRBJ1-1; D is possibly TRBD1 (5 bases). The CDR3 has 14 residues. Germline V gene sequence: CDR1 MNHNS, CDR2 SASEGT. The ends were cut back, 1 base at V and 4 bases at J, with 10 bases in the middle. The CDR3 spells CASSEEGFFTEAFF. Incomplete CDR3 DNA: TGTGCCAGCAGTGAAGAGGGGTTCTTCACTGAA.

About this clone itself: The CDR3 goes on 3 residues after the read ends, and that part is filled in from the germline J gene. V gene TRBV18 combines with J gene TRBJ2-5; D may be TRBD1 (5 bases). The CDR3 is 13 residues long. From germline, CDR1 is KGHSH and CDR2 LQKENI. The V end was cut by 3 bases, the J end by 3 bases, with 8 bases between. The CDR3 loop is CASSPATEETQYF. Incomplete CDR3 DNA: TGTGCCAGCTCACCGGCGACAGAAGAGACC. Together with reference TRBV18 and TRBJ2-5, the CDR3 gives the full variable domain: NAGVMQNPRHLVRRRGQEARLRCSPMKGHSHVYWYRQLPEEGLKFMVYLQKENIIDESGMPKERFSAEFPKEGPSILRIQQVVRGDSAAYFCASSPATEETQYFGPGTRLLVL.

With regard to this clone: The read gets to within 3 residues of the CDR3 end, and the germline J gene fills in the rest. This chain connects TRBV29-1 to TRBJ1-2; D is undetermined. The CDR3 has 13 residues. The V end lost 7 bases, the J end lost 3 bases, and 15 bases lay between the germline ends. CDR1 is SQVTM, CDR2 ANQGSEA, per germline. The covered CDR3 bases are TGCAGCGGTTTACAGTGGGCAGACTATGGC. Translating it yields CSGLQWADYG. The CDR3 reads in full as CSGLQWADYGYTF.

Comment on this clone: From the germline J gene comes the end of the CDR3, since the read stops 3 residues before it. The chain uses TRBV6-2 or TRBV6-3 and TRBJ2-2; 8 bases line up with TRBD2. V lost 4 bases, J lost 2 bases, and 9 bases stayed unmatched. Looked up from germline, CDR1 is MNHEY and CDR2 is SVGEGT. This CDR3 has 17 amino acids. This CDR3 reads CASSSLRLANNTGELFF. The DNA read from the CDR3 is TGTGCCAGCAGTTCCCTCCGACTAGCGAACAACACCGGGGAG.

Worth noting for this clone: The read ends 3 residues early relative to the CDR3; the germline J gene fills the gap. The rearrangement uses TRBV18 and TRBJ2-1, with 10 bases that match TRBD2. This CDR3 region has 15 residues. V dropped 4 bases and J dropped 5; count of bases not matched to a gene: 5. CDR1 is KGHSH, CDR2 LQKENI, per germline. The covered CDR3 bases are TGTGCCAGCTCACTAAGGACTAGCGGTGACAATGAG. Protein: CASSLRTSGDNE. The whole CDR3 region reads CASSLRTSGDNEQFF.

Comment on this clone: The read halts 3 residues ahead of the CDR3 end, with the missing end drawn from the germline J gene. The chain combines TRBV7-9 with TRBJ2-2; 7 bases match TRBD1. The germline V gene has CDR1 SEHNR and CDR2 FQNEAQ (reference sequence). The CDR3 has 15 amino acids. The chain's CDR3 is CASSLVTGVNEKLFF. The DNA read from the CDR3 is TGTGCCAGCAGCCTAGTAACAGGGGTTAATGAAAAG.

Worth noting for this clone: The CDR3 end lies 3 residues beyond the end of the read and is filled in from the germline J gene. This chain connects TRBV30 to TRBJ2-7; 7 bases fit TRBD2. CDR1 and CDR2 from the germline V gene are GTSNPN and SVGIG (reference sequence). V gave up 2 bases and J gave up 1 base; unmatched junction bases: 2. This CDR3 is built from 13 residues. The CDR3: CAWSTGGSYEQYF. The CDR3 DNA, read in part, is TGTGCCTGGAGTACCGGGGGGTCCTACGAG.

Worth noting for this clone: Sequencing ends 3 residues short of the CDR3 end; the germline J gene provides the rest. V is TRBV10-3 and J is TRBJ2-7; 8 bases agree with TRBD1. Germline V gene data show CDR1 as ENHRY and CDR2 as SYGVKD. This CDR3 has 14 residues. The junction had 4 bases not matched to a gene; V was cut back by 4 bases and J by 2 bases. CDR3 sequence reads: CAISGRDRTYEQYF. Incomplete CDR3 DNA: TGTGCCATCAGTGGCCGGGACAGGACCTACGAG.

In regard to this clone: The read terminates 3 residues before the CDR3 end, so the remaining end is supplied by the germline J gene. The J gene is TRBJ2-2, the V gene TRBV30; D might be TRBD2 (6 bases). Germline V gene sequence: CDR1 GTSNPN, CDR2 SVGIG (reference sequence). The CDR3 contains 16 residues. The CDR3 reads CAWSVGLSSGANVLFF. CDR3 DNA, as far as it was read: TGTGCCTGGAGTGTTGGACTAAGCTCTGGGGCCAACGTG.

CDR3 sequence reads: CASSSTGTGHGQYF. Partial CDR3 DNA: TGTGCCAGCAGCTCAACCGGGACAGGACATGGT. The rearrangement links TRBV7-9 to TRBJ2-4, with TRBD1 identical over 8 bases. The read falls 3 residues short of the CDR3 end, and the missing part is taken from the germline J gene. The CDR3 is made up of 14 amino acids. Germline V lookup: CDR1 SEHNR, CDR2 FQNEAQ (reference sequence).

Details on this clone: Read coverage stops 3 residues before the CDR3 terminus; the germline J gene supplies the remainder. V usage is TRBV7-9 and J usage is TRBJ2-5, with 8 bases fitting TRBD1. Per the germline V gene, CDR1 is SEHNR and CDR2 is FQNEAQ (reference sequence). V was pared by 5 bases and J by 2 bases, with 7 bases of the junction left unmatched. The CDR3 consists of 15 residues. The CDR3 reads CASSPRDRQQETQYF. The CDR3 bases that were read are TGTGCCAGCAGCCCCCGGGACAGGCAACAAGAGACC.

A word on this clone: The read ends 3 residues early relative to the CDR3; the germline J gene fills the gap. The gene calls are TRBV18 and TRBJ1-2; 7 bases agree with TRBD1. The CDR3 covers 14 residues. CDR1 KGHSH and CDR2 LQKENI come from the germline V gene. The V gene end was trimmed by 2 bases and the J gene end by 5 bases; junction bases not matched to a gene: 5. The DNA read from the CDR3 is TGTGCCAGCTCACCATATCAGGGGGATTATGGC. This gives the protein CASSPYQGDYG. The entire CDR3 reads CASSPYQGDYGYTF.

Of note for this clone: The missing CDR3 end, 3 residues past where the read stops, is filled in from the germline J gene. This chain connects TRBV7-2 to TRBJ1-6; D is undetermined. The CDR3 runs to 13 residues. Trimming took 5 bases from V and 9 from J, leaving 11 bases between them. Per germline, CDR1 SGHTA and CDR2 FQGNSA. This CDR3 is CASSPPFSSPLHF. Incomplete CDR3 DNA: TGTGCCAGCAGCCCACCTTTCAGTTCACCC.

The sequenced CDR3 bases are TGTGCCATCAGTGGGGCGGCCAGGGGAAACGAG. Its translation is CAISGAARGNE. The CDR3 in full is CAISGAARGNEQYF. The rearrangement uses TRBV10-3 and TRBJ2-7, with D possibly matching TRBD1 (6 bases). The read gets to within 3 residues of the CDR3 end, and the germline J gene fills in the rest. The germline CDR1 and CDR2 sequences are ENHRY and SYGVKD. Trimming cost V 4 bases and J 5 bases, with 15 bases left between them. CDR3 length: 14 residues.

Notes on this clone: The CDR3 end falls 3 residues outside the read, so it is completed with the germline J gene. V is TRBV20-1 and J is TRBJ2-1; TRBD1 agrees at 7 bases. Trimming took 5 bases from V and 4 from J; bases not matched to a gene: 11. CDR1 DFQATT and CDR2 SNEGSKA come from the germline V gene (reference sequence). This CDR3 region has 15 residues. The covered CDR3 bases are TGCAGTGCTCCTAAATACGACAGGGATTACAATGAG. It codes for CSAPKYDRDYNE. The complete CDR3 reads CSAPKYDRDYNEQFF.

For this clone: At one boundary the junction diverges from the germline segment, which might be a read error. Coverage ceases 3 residues before the CDR3 finishes, and the germline J gene fills in the end. The chain recombines TRBV7-7 with TRBJ2-3; 11 bases are shared with TRBD2. Germline CDR1 is SSHAT and CDR2 is FNYEAQ (reference sequence). This CDR3 contains 15 residues. Incomplete CDR3 DNA: TGTGCTAGCAGTAATAGCGGGGGGGCTTCCGATACG. This encodes CASSNSGGASDT. The CDR3 in full is CASSNSGGASDTQYF.

Notes on this clone: Read coverage stops 3 residues before the CDR3 terminus; the germline J gene supplies the remainder. The chain combines TRBV7-8 with TRBJ2-7, with 12 bases fitting TRBD2. CDR3 size: 16 residues. The germline V gene has CDR1 SGHVS and CDR2 FQNEAQ. J gave up 2 bases and V 3 bases, and 5 bases lay outside the gene matches. This CDR3 reads CASSFRLAGDPYEQYF. CDR3 DNA (partial): TGTGCCAGCAGCTTTCGACTAGCGGGAGACCCCTACGAG.